This T cell receptor beta chain originates from a study of blood T cell repertoires in COVID-19. Overall study: Sources were T cells, B-cell-depleted T cells, or PBMCs; the material itself was cDNA or gDNA.

This CDR3 is 15 amino acids long. V lost 0 bases and J lost 3, with 11 bases in between. Per the germline V gene, CDR1 is LGHDT and CDR2 is YNNKEL (reference sequence). Method: immunoSEQ multiplex PCR; TCRdb's copy keeps in-frame clones and lacks some. Among roughly 160,000 clones, 86% were seen once, and the ten largest hold roughly 0.95%. The source material was peripheral blood. V usage is TRBV3-1 (or the pseudogene TRBV3-2) and J usage is TRBJ1-1; D gene unclear. The TCR sequence derives from a man between 18 and 29 years old with acute or convalescent COVID-19. In nucleotides, the CDR3 is TGTGCCAGCAGCCAAGATGTTGGCCGTTACACTGAAGCTTTCTTT. Translated: CASSQDVGRYTEAFF.